This TCR beta chain emerged from a study of blood T cell repertoires in COVID-19. Study information: The cDNA or gDNA used as material had been derived from T cells, B-cell-depleted T cells, or PBMCs.

The germline V gene encodes CDR1 MNHEY and CDR2 SVGEGT. This CDR3 spans 14 amino acids. Between the trimmed V and J ends, which lost 3 bases and 4 bases, there was a span of 10 bases. Only in-frame clones appear in the TCRdb table, and some are missing; sequencing was by immunoSEQ multiplex PCR. The table has 46,000 or so clones, about 92% seen once. The source material was peripheral blood. This receptor was taken from a man between 65 and 80 years old with active COVID-19. The chain is built from TRBV6-2 or TRBV6-3 and TRBJ2-1; TRBD2 might be the D (5 bases). The CDR3 DNA is TGTGCCAGCAGTTATCTCGGACTGTACAATGAGCAGTTCTTC. Its protein product is CASSYLGLYNEQFF.